This T cell receptor (beta chain) derives from a study of spatial heterogeneity in lung cancer. Study in general: Mean representation of each unique TCR and UMI combination in the raw reads exceeded 8.5 occurrences. Overall study findings and caveats: There were more appearances of ubiquitous expanded tumor TCRs in blood at resection than at follow-up.

A note on this clonotype: Its target is unknown.

Trimming took off 6 bases at V and 1 base at J, with 9 bases between the two ends. The CDR3 spans 13 residues. Germline-derived CDR1 and CDR2 are MNHNY and SVGAGI (reference sequence). Regarding time point: sample taken at primary tumor resection. Sequencing of whole RNA from tumor, nontumor lung or frozen PBMC involved no sorting. Untreated early-stage non-small cell lung cancer patients, fewer than 85 in total, were the donors. Each TCR cDNA molecule carried a unique molecular identifier. Each CDR3 protein is one row after TCRdb ran MiXCR on the 5' RACE reads. The table records roughly 48,000 distinct CDR3 sequences, roughly 10% of them present only once.

This chain connects TRBV6-6 to TRBJ1-1, with D hard to call. The TCR was taken from a female donor with early-stage non-small cell lung cancer. The starting material was PBMCs, obtained at surgery. Written as DNA, the CDR3 is TGTGCCAGCAGCCACGATCCGAACACTGAAGCTTTCTTT. Translated: CASSHDPNTEAFF.